The 23 T cell receptor beta chains listed next were all sequenced from one sample in a study of regulatory T cells in long-lasting Graves disease. Library construction for TCR beta used iRepertoire HTBI primers and Arm-PCR of CDR3 regions. TCRdb used MiXCR to reprocess the multiplex PCR reads, holding one entry per CDR3 protein. The sample comprises 680,000 or so distinct CDR3 sequences, about 15% of which are singletons, and more than 15% rests with the top ten. The time point is: newly diagnosed GD, antithyroid drugs for less than 3 months. PBMCs were the source of the RNA used for TCR sequencing. These data were likewise used in another study, on T cells in Graves' hyperthyroidism and ophthalmopathy.

The sequencing used peripheral blood mononuclear cells (PBMCs), collected at new diagnosis, from a patient treated with antithyroid drugs. The receptors shown here come from a woman younger than 45 with Graves disease.

At least ten counts were recorded for this clonotype. The chain combines TRBV6-2 or TRBV6-3 with TRBJ1-1, with TRBD1 matching over 10 bases. Trimming removed 7 bases from V and 5 bases from J; junction bases left unmatched: 10. Germline V lookup: CDR1 MNHEY, CDR2 SVGEGT. This CDR3 has 15 amino acids. The DNA for the CDR3 is TGTGCCAGCACCCTATACGGGACAGGGGTTACTGAAGCTTTCTTT. Its translation: CASTLYGTGVTEAFF.

The chain uses TRBV30 and TRBJ1-6; D is perhaps TRBD1 (6 bases). The V and J ends lost 5 bases and 8 bases respectively, with 13 bases between them. This CDR3 comprises 13 residues. CDR1 GTSNPN and CDR2 SVGIG come from the germline V gene (reference sequence). DNA of the CDR3: TGTGCCTGGCACAGGGAATTCGATTCACCCCTCCACTTT. It is translated as CAWHREFDSPLHF.

This clonotype was counted between two and nine times. The chain has TRBV20-1 and TRBJ1-6, with unresolved D. CDR1 and CDR2 from the germline V gene are DFQATT and SNEGSKA (reference sequence). Trimming took 6 bases from V and 10 from J, leaving 19 bases between them. The CDR3 has 14 amino acids. CDR3 amino acids: CSATRLDAFSPLHF. CDR3 coding DNA: TGCAGTGCCACCAGACTGGACGCCTTCTCACCCCTCCACTTT.

This clonotype showed up just a few times. The rearrangement uses TRBV5-1 and TRBJ1-2; 8 bases align to TRBD1. This CDR3 is built from 16 residues. With V trimmed by 4 bases and J by 0 bases, 8 bases remained unmatched. In germline, CDR1 is SGHRS, CDR2 YFSETQ. The CDR3 sequence: CASSGDRPLSNYGYTF. The DNA for the CDR3 is TGCGCCAGCAGCGGGGACAGGCCCCTGTCTAACTATGGCTACACCTTC.

V and J are TRBV10-2 and TRBJ2-3, with D maybe TRBD1 (5 bases). CDR1 and CDR2 (germline): WSHSY, SAAADI. The CDR3 has 16 residues. Deletions cut 8 bases from V and 0 bases from J, with 18 bases between. The DNA of the CDR3 is TGCGCCAGCGGACATGACAGCTACTATAGCACAGATACGCAGTATTTT. The encoded protein is CASGHDSYYSTDTQYF.

This clonotype was seen only a few times. The chain recombines TRBV7-3 with TRBJ1-4, with D perhaps matching TRBD1 (5 bases). Germline V gives CDR1 SGHTA, CDR2 FQGTGA. V lost 4 bases to trimming and J lost 6 bases, with 15 bases between them. The CDR3 contains 15 residues. The CDR3 is CASSSREGRHEKLFF. In nucleotides, the CDR3 is TGTGCCAGCAGCTCCCGAGAGGGGAGGCATGAAAAACTGTTTTTT.

As to this clonotype: A much larger clone differs from this one at a single base, so this may be a read error. The CDR3 region has the DNA TGTGCCAGCAGGGGGACAGGGGGCTGGGGAGAGCATTACTTC. Translating it yields CASRGTGGWGEHYF. The V and J genes are TRBV6-1 and TRBJ2-7, with 12 bases lining up with TRBD1. Germline CDR1 is MNHNS and CDR2 is SASEGT. The CDR3 length is 14 residues.

This clonotype has just one count. This could be a read error, since a much larger clone is one nucleotide away. This chain uses TRBV24-1 with TRBJ1-5; D is possibly TRBD1 (5 bases). Germline V gene lookup returns CDR1 KGHDR and CDR2 SFDVKD. This CDR3 is 14 amino acids long. The CDR3 coding sequence is TGTGCCATCAGTGACCCCTGGGACGGTCAGCCCCAGCATTTT. Translated: CAISDPWDGQPQHF.

This clonotype was seen at least ten times. V usage is TRBV5-1 and J usage is TRBJ2-3, with a tentative D call TRBD2 (5 bases). This CDR3 has 14 residues. Germline lookup yields CDR1 SGHRS and CDR2 YFSETQ. Trimming took off 5 bases at V and 1 base at J, with 11 bases between the two ends. The CDR3 DNA follows: TGCGCCAGCAGTTGGAGGCTCCGCACAGATACGCAGTATTTT. It translates to CASSWRLRTDTQYF.

This sequence joins TRBV6-1 and TRBJ2-5; TRBD1 matches at 8 bases. Germline V CDR1 and CDR2: MNHNS, SASEGT. This CDR3 is built from 15 residues. Germline trimming cut 6 bases from V and 3 bases from J; bases unmatched to any gene: 9. The CDR3 loop reads CASRIVQGVKETQYF. CDR3 nucleotides: TGTGCCAGCAGGATCGTACAGGGGGTAAAAGAGACCCAGTACTTC.

This clonotype occurred a few times. The chain joins TRBV6-1 to TRBJ1-6; tentatively, D is TRBD1 (5 bases). This CDR3 contains 13 residues. Per germline, CDR1 MNHNS and CDR2 SASEGT. The V gene lost 7 bases and the J gene lost 9 bases, with 13 bases spanning the gap. The CDR3 coding sequence is TGTGCCAGCATCGGGGGAAGAGGTTCACCCCTCCACTTT. The encoded protein is CASIGGRGSPLHF.

V and J are TRBV6-1 and TRBJ1-3, with TRBD1 identical over 7 bases. V dropped 6 bases and J dropped 2; count of bases not matched to a gene: 10. Germline CDR1 and CDR2: MNHNS and SASEGT. The CDR3 length is 16 residues. In DNA, the CDR3 is TGTGCCAGCAGGCCTCAAATTACAGGGGCTGGAAACACCATATATTTT. Its translation is CASRPQITGAGNTIYF.

In its sample, this clonotype was seen a few times. The rearrangement uses TRBV6-5 and TRBJ1-1, with TRBD1 as a possible D gene (5 bases). The CDR3 spans 14 residues. From germline, CDR1 is MNHEY and CDR2 SVGAGI. Between the trimmed V and J ends, which lost 0 bases and 8 bases, there was a span of 13 bases. The DNA of the CDR3 is TGTGCCAGCAGTTACTCGACGAGGGGTCTCGAAGCTTTCTTT. Translation gives CASSYSTRGLEAFF.

This clonotype was seen many times. The chain has TRBV20-1 and TRBJ1-5, with 8 bases that match TRBD1. V was pared by 4 bases and J by 7 bases, with 12 bases of the junction left unmatched. CDR1 and CDR2 (germline): DFQATT, SNEGSKA (reference sequence). CDR3 length: 15 amino acids. CDR3 coding DNA: TGCAGTGCTACAACCGGGACAGGTATATTACAGCCCCAGCATTTT. This translates into CSATTGTGILQPQHF.

This clonotype was seen many times. Germline and junction disagree at one end, which may indicate a read error. This chain's CDR3 is CASSSTSGSYEQYF. The CDR3 nucleotides are TGTGCCAGCAGCTCGACTAGCGGGAGTTACGAGCAGTACTTC. This sequence joins TRBV5-1 and TRBJ2-7, with 12 bases lining up with TRBD2. CDR3 length: 14 residues. The germline V gene encodes CDR1 SGHRS and CDR2 YFSETQ.

This clonotype was found a few times. The genes are TRBV30 and TRBJ1-1, with D perhaps matching TRBD1 (6 bases). The CDR3 sequence is 14 residues long. Looked up from germline, CDR1 is GTSNPN and CDR2 is SVGIG (reference sequence). V lost 0 bases, J lost 3 bases, and 11 bases lay in between. The CDR3 is CAWSVRRGHTEAFF. The CDR3, as DNA: TGTGCCTGGAGTGTACGCCGGGGGCACACTGAAGCTTTCTTT.

This clonotype was found a few times. This chain connects TRBV12-3 or TRBV12-4 to TRBJ1-2; D is unresolved. The CDR3 is 13 residues long. V shed 6 bases and J shed 4 bases, with 12 bases lying between them. The CDR3 DNA is TGTGCCAGCAGCGGACGGCGTACCTATGGCTACACCTTC. This encodes CASSGRRTYGYTF.

There are many counts of this clonotype. The chain employs TRBV7-2 and TRBJ1-1, with a tentative D call TRBD1 (5 bases). Germline V gene data show CDR1 as SGHTA and CDR2 as FQGNSA. Trimming removed 0 bases at V and 2 bases at J, with 10 bases between. The CDR3 is 15 amino acids. The CDR3 is CASSLAAGLNTEAFF. CDR3 bases: TGTGCCAGCAGCTTAGCGGCAGGGTTAAACACTGAAGCTTTCTTT.

This clonotype has just a few counts. The chain combines TRBV7-8 with TRBJ2-7; no reliable D call. In germline, CDR1 is SGHVS, CDR2 FQNEAQ. The CDR3 covers 14 residues. The ends were cut back, 0 bases at V and 0 bases at J, with 6 bases in the middle. CDR3 DNA: TGTGCCAGCAGCTTAGCACTACCCTCCTACGAGCAGTACTTC. This codes for CASSLALPSYEQYF.

The V call is TRBV3-1, the J call TRBJ2-1, with 7 bases fitting TRBD1. Germline CDR1 and CDR2: LGHDT and YNNKEL (reference sequence). J gave up 4 bases and V 5 bases, and 8 bases lay outside the gene matches. The CDR3 length is 15 residues. CDR3 in amino acids: CASSGLEGAYNEQFF. The CDR3 coding sequence is TGTGCCAGCAGCGGCCTCGAGGGGGCATACAATGAGCAGTTCTTC.

This clonotype was counted ten times or more. The chain employs TRBV3-1 and TRBJ2-7; D gene ambiguous. Germline CDR1 and CDR2: LGHDT and YNNKEL (reference sequence). V lost 3 bases and J lost 7, with 10 bases in between. The CDR3 has 12 amino acids. The CDR3 sequence: CASSQTTGEQYF. The DNA of the CDR3 is TGTGCCAGCAGCCAGACGACTGGGGAGCAGTACTTC.

This clonotype has at least ten counts. This chain links TRBV28 with TRBJ1-5, with a weak D call TRBD1 (5 bases). The CDR3 runs to 17 residues. Germline lookup yields CDR1 MDHEN and CDR2 SYDVKM. V shed 8 bases and J shed 5 bases, with 25 bases lying between them. The CDR3 here is CASPPPGTMGMYQPQHF. The DNA for the CDR3 is TGTGCCAGCCCCCCGCCCGGGACCATGGGTATGTATCAGCCCCAGCATTTT. Looking up the rest from reference TRBV28 and TRBJ1-5 gives the full variable domain: DVKVTQSSRYLVKRTGEKVFLECVQDMDHENMFWYRQDPGLGLRLIYFSYDVKMKEKGDIPEGYSVSREKKERFSLILESASTNQTSMYLCASPPPGTMGMYQPQHFGDGTRLSIL.

This clonotype was counted at least ten times. The chain joins TRBV5-5 to TRBJ1-1; unclear D gene. V shed 4 bases and J shed 0 bases, with 7 bases lying between them. Germline CDR1 and CDR2: SGHKS and YYEKEE (reference sequence). The CDR3 contains 13 residues. CDR3 bases: TGTGCCAGCAGCGCCTGGATGAACACTGAAGCTTTCTTT. As protein: CASSAWMNTEAFF.